This T cell receptor beta chain was identified during a study of tumor and adjacent non-tumor tissue in lung cancer. Study findings and constraints: Tumor tissue had significantly higher TCR diversity than normal lung.

A modified ARM-PCR protocol with three rounds of nested PCR amplified TCRbeta. TCRdb reprocessed the multiplex PCR reads via MiXCR and lists one record per CDR3 protein. The profile covers more than 85,000 distinct CDR3 sequences, with 65% appearing a single time and approximately 18% taken by the ten largest. This clonotype has more than one count but fewer than ten. The antigen is unknown. CDR3 length: 14 residues. V was shortened by 5 bases and J by 0 bases, with 10 bases between the two germline ends. Looked up from germline, CDR1 is GTSNPN and CDR2 is SVGIG (reference sequence). RNA was extracted from bulk tissue without any cell sorting. The normal lung tissue was taken more than 3 cm from the tumor edge.

Sequencing input: distant non-tumor lung tissue. This clonotype was obtained from a man between 25 and 39 years old with non-small cell lung cancer. The chain employs TRBV30 and TRBJ2-2, with D perhaps TRBD2 (6 bases). CDR3 in amino acids: CAWGSGTNTGELFF. The CDR3 nucleotides read TGTGCCTGGGGTAGCGGAACGAACACCGGGGAGCTGTTTTTT.